This T cell receptor (beta chain) was sequenced for a study of blood T cells in healthy people across ages. A second 7 to 11 cycle PCR used barcoded and J-beta primers. MiXCR, run by TCRdb on the 5' RACE reads, gives a single entry per CDR3 protein. The sample lists approximately 730,000 distinct CDR3 sequences, 43% occurring once. Trimming took 1 base from V and 10 from J, leaving 13 bases between them. Germline V gene data show CDR1 as SEHNR and CDR2 as FQNEAQ (reference sequence). The CDR3 loop spans 13 amino acids. The donors, all healthy, were Caucasians living in Russia, aged about 6 to 95. Donors each provided about 10 milliliters of peripheral blood.

The TCR comes from a woman aged 60-75 years in good health. This sequence joins TRBV7-9 and TRBJ1-2, with no clear D. What was sequenced was blood. CDR3 nucleotide sequence: TGTGCCAGCAGCTTAGAGGCTGGCGGTGTCTACACCTTC. This encodes CASSLEAGGVYTF.